Listed below are T cell receptor beta chains from one sample, sequenced in a study of T cells after yellow fever vaccination. TCRdb fed the 5' RACE reads into MiXCR, producing one record per CDR3 protein. The table lists about 550,000 distinct CDR3 sequences, roughly 21% of them singletons, with roughly an eighth in the top ten. This material consisted of PBMCs, taken 15 days after the yellow fever booster vaccination. These receptors were obtained from a man younger than 45 who received the YFV17D yellow fever vaccine. Each CDR3 is given with its conserved first and last residue. The order of the fields is V gene, J gene, D gene, clone size, CDR3 DNA, CDR3 protein. A D gene is named only where the DNA matches it firmly. Clone size, where shown, is once, few, many, or a class for clones that have expanded.

TRBV2	TRBJ1-5	.	few	TGTGCCAGCAGTGAGTCTGGGAATAGCAATCAGCCCCAGCATTTT	CASSESGNSNQPQHF
TRBV14	TRBJ2-5	.	.	TGTGCCAGCAGCCAAGAACGACAGACCCAGTACTTC	CASSQERQTQYF
TRBV3-1	TRBJ2-5	TRBD2	.	TGTGCCAGCAGCCCTTCGACTAGCGGAGAGCTCTGGACCCAGTACTTC	CASSPSTSGELWTQYF
TRBV20-1	TRBJ2-7	.	many	TGCAGTGCTAGTTTCGGGAAATCCTACGAGCAGTACTTC	CSASFGKSYEQYF
TRBV29-1	TRBJ2-4	TRBD2	.	TGCAGCGTTACCTGGACTAGCGGGAGAAATGGCATTCAGTACTTC	CSVTWTSGRNGIQYF
TRBV20-1	TRBJ2-7	.	.	TGCAGTGCAGGGGGACACGAGCAGTACTTC	CSAGGHEQYF
TRBV27	TRBJ2-1	.	.	TGTGCCAGCAGTTTATCGGCTAGCGCCTACAATGAGCAGTTCTTC	CASSLSASAYNEQFF
TRBV29-1	TRBJ2-2	.	few	TGCGGGGTCCGGATGACCGGGGAGCTGTTTTTT	CGVRMTGELFF
TRBV5-1	TRBJ2-7	TRBD2	many	TGCGCCAGCAGCCCTCTAGCGGGATTTGAGCAGTACTTC	CASSPLAGFEQYF
TRBV18	TRBJ2-2	TRBD1	few	TGTGCCAGCTCACCAGGACAGGGTGCGAACACCGGGGAGCTGTTTTTT	CASSPGQGANTGELFF
TRBV29-1	TRBJ2-3	.	few	TGCAGCGTTGAAGATGGAGGCGGAGCCCTAAGCACAGATACGCAGTATTTT	CSVEDGGGALSTDTQYF
TRBV12-3/TRBV12-4	TRBJ2-7	.	few	TGTGCCAGCAGTCGTGGAAACGAGCAGTACTTC	CASSRGNEQYF
TRBV10-1	TRBJ2-3	.	.	TGTGCCAGTAGTGAGAGTGGCACAGATACGCAGTATTTT	CASSESGTDTQYF
TRBV4-3	TRBJ2-2	.	.	TGCGCCAGCAGCCAAAGACAGAACACCGGGGAGCTGTTTTTT	CASSQRQNTGELFF
TRBV12-3/TRBV12-4	TRBJ2-7	.	few	TGTGCCAGCAGACCGGGCCTGGCGTACGAGCAGTACTTC	CASRPGLAYEQYF
TRBV11-2	TRBJ2-2	TRBD1	few	TGTGCCAGCAGCGCCCAAGGGACAGCGAACACCGGGGAGCTGTTTTTT	CASSAQGTANTGELFF
TRBV5-1	TRBJ1-4	TRBD1	few	TGCGCCAGCAGCTTACTCCCTTTGACAGGGGATAATGAAAAACTGTTTTTT	CASSLLPLTGDNEKLFF
TRBV29-1	TRBJ2-7	TRBD1	.	TGCAGCGTTGCACCGACAGGGTACGAGCAGTACTTC	CSVAPTGYEQYF
TRBV10-3	TRBJ1-6	.	.	TGTGCCATCAGTGACCCGAGTGAAGGATCCTATAATTCACCCCTCCACTTT	CAISDPSEGSYNSPLHF
TRBV7-8	TRBJ2-1	TRBD2	.	TGTGCCAGCAGCCTAGAGCAGCTAGCGGGAGATGTCAATGAGCAGTTCTTC	CASSLEQLAGDVNEQFF
TRBV5-1	TRBJ2-3	.	many	TGCGCCAGCAGCTTGGGTAGTACCCGAGATACGCAGTATTTT	CASSLGSTRDTQYF
TRBV15	TRBJ2-7	.	.	TGTGCCACCAGCCCGCCAGGGGTCAGCGAGCAGTACTTC	CATSPPGVSEQYF
TRBV5-1	TRBJ2-6	TRBD2	.	TGCGCCAGCAGCCTACCAGCGGGAGTTGGGAACCTTGGGGCCAACGTCCTGACTTTC	CASSLPAGVGNLGANVLTF
TRBV10-1	TRBJ1-6	.	few	TGCGCCAGCAGTGACAGTAATTCACCCCTCCACTTT	CASSDSNSPLHF
TRBV4-2	TRBJ2-5	.	.	TGTGCCAGCAGCGGCGGGACCCAGTACTTC	CASSGGTQYF
TRBV15	TRBJ1-2	.	.	TGTGCCACCAGCAGCCTCCTCGCGGGCTACACCTTC	CATSSLLAGYTF
TRBV29-1	TRBJ2-7	.	.	TGCAGCGTTAATATCCGGGGCTACGAGCAGTACTTC	CSVNIRGYEQYF
TRBV11-2	TRBJ2-7	TRBD2	.	TGTGCCAGCAGACCCAGCGGGAGTACGTACGAGCAGTACTTC	CASRPSGSTYEQYF
TRBV6-1	TRBJ2-5	.	.	TGTGCCAGCAGTGACCTTGCTCTTGAGACCCAGTACTTC	CASSDLALETQYF
TRBV7-6	TRBJ1-3	.	.	TGTGCCAGCAGCCTCGGAGGGGAAAACACCATATATTTT	CASSLGGENTIYF
TRBV6-2/TRBV6-3	TRBJ2-1	TRBD1	.	TGTGCCAGCAGCGCCGGGACAGGGGGCATCTATGAGCAGTTCTTC	CASSAGTGGIYEQFF
TRBV7-2	TRBJ2-7	TRBD2	.	TGTGCCAGCAGCCGCCCGGCTAGCGGGAGGGCCCCTGGGCAGTACTTC	CASSRPASGRAPGQYF
TRBV12-3/TRBV12-4	TRBJ2-2	.	.	TGTGCCAGCAGTTTATCCTACACCGGGGAGCTGTTTTTT	CASSLSYTGELFF
TRBV27	TRBJ2-7	.	few	TGTGCCAGCAGTTCACTTCGGACAGTCTACGAGCAGTACTTC	CASSSLRTVYEQYF
TRBV19	TRBJ1-4	.	few	TGTGCCAGTAGTATCATCCGGGACCCCACAGGTGAAAAACTGTTTTTT	CASSIIRDPTGEKLFF
TRBV6-2/TRBV6-3	TRBJ2-5	.	few	TGTGCCAGCAGTTACGTTCAGCGGGTAGAGACCCAGTACTTC	CASSYVQRVETQYF
TRBV6-1	TRBJ2-3	TRBD2	few	TGTGTCACAGCACTGGGACTAGTCCCAGATACGCAGTATTTT	CVTALGLVPDTQYF
TRBV6-2/TRBV6-3	TRBJ2-7	.	.	TGTGCCAGCAGTTACGAGAAACCACACTACTACGAGCAGTACTTC	CASSYEKPHYYEQYF
TRBV6-1	TRBJ2-5	.	few	TGTGCCAGCACCCAACCCGGCAGCCGTGGAGAGACCCAGTACTTC	CASTQPGSRGETQYF
TRBV7-9	TRBJ1-2	TRBD1	few	TGTGCCAGCAGCTTGGACAGGGGACTCAGCTATGGCTACACCTTC	CASSLDRGLSYGYTF
TRBV6-5	TRBJ2-5	.	.	TGTGCCAGCAGTTACAGGGGGTTGAGTGAGACCCAGTACTTC	CASSYRGLSETQYF
TRBV19	TRBJ2-2	.	.	TGTGCCAGTAGGGCGGCGCGGGGTCGACCGATTCGCGCCGGGGAGCTGTTTTTT	CASRAARGRPIRAGELFF
TRBV29-1	TRBJ2-1	TRBD1	.	TGCAGCGCTTACGGACAGGGGAAGCAGTTCTTC	CSAYGQGKQFF
TRBV20-1	TRBJ2-5	.	.	TGCAGTGCTAGAGATCCACCACAAGAGACCCAGTACTTC	CSARDPPQETQYF
TRBV5-1	TRBJ2-1	TRBD2	few	TGCGCCAGCAGCTTCGATAGCGGGACCTACAATGAGCAGTTCTTC	CASSFDSGTYNEQFF
TRBV7-6	TRBJ2-2	.	.	TGTGCCAGCAGCTTAGCGATTGGGAACACCGGGGAGCTGTTTTTT	CASSLAIGNTGELFF
TRBV29-1	TRBJ2-2	TRBD1	.	TGCCCTTCACAGGGGGGCACCGGGGAGCTGTTTTTT	CPSQGGTGELFF
TRBV7-2	TRBJ1-2	.	few	TGTGCCAGCAGCCTAGCGGGGGGGGCGAGGTATGGCTACACCTTC	CASSLAGGARYGYTF
TRBV7-2	TRBJ2-2	.	.	TGTGCCAGCAGTATAAGAACCGCAAGAAACACCGGGGAGCTGTTTTTT	CASSIRTARNTGELFF
TRBV28	TRBJ2-5	.	.	TGTGCCAGCAGTTTAGCAGGGGTGGGAGGAGAGACCCAGTACTTC	CASSLAGVGGETQYF